These T cell receptor beta chains were read from a single sample in a study of T cells after yellow fever vaccination. TCRdb reprocessed the 5' RACE reads via MiXCR and lists one record per CDR3 protein. The sample has a few hundred thousand distinct CDR3 sequences, 6% to 8% seen once; the top ten hold 14% to 15%. Sequenced material: PBMCs, taken 5 days after the yellow fever booster vaccination. Source of these receptors: a man between 25 and 39 years old who received the YFV17D yellow fever vaccine. CDR3s include the opening cysteine and the closing phenylalanine or tryptophan. D genes are given only for firm matches. Where a row states a size, it is once, few, many or the class of an expanded clone; other rows omit it.

CASSQGVTGEINQPQHF	TGCGCCAGCAGCCAAGGGGTCACAGGGGAGATTAACCAGCCCCAGCATTTT	TRBV4-3	many	TRBJ1-5	TRBD1
CASSHPVGEQYF	TGTGCCAGCAGCCATCCCGTGGGCGAGCAGTACTTC	TRBV4-2	NA	TRBJ2-7	NA
CASSYLATDNEQFF	TGTGCCAGCAGTTACCTTGCGACTGACAATGAGCAGTTCTTC	TRBV6-2/TRBV6-3	few	TRBJ2-1	NA
CSARPDSQIRELFF	TGCAGTGCTAGGCCCGACTCCCAGATCCGGGAGCTGTTTTTT	TRBV20-1	many	TRBJ2-2	NA
CASSLATPYEQYF	TGTGCCAGCAGCTTGGCTACCCCCTACGAGCAGTACTTC	TRBV7-2	few	TRBJ2-7	NA
CASSIRPTGTAGEKLFF	TGTGCCAGCAGCATAAGACCGACCGGGACAGCCGGTGAAAAACTGTTTTTT	TRBV7-9	NA	TRBJ1-4	TRBD1
CSAQPGDREFF	TGCAGTGCACAGCCTGGAGACAGGGAGTTCTTC	TRBV20-1	few	TRBJ2-1	TRBD1
CASSLGTRLTF	TGTGCCAGCAGTCTAGGGACGCGGCTGACTTTC	TRBV6-2/TRBV6-3	NA	TRBJ2-6	NA
CAWSSGRVRTGELFF	TGTGCCTGGAGTTCTGGGCGGGTTCGCACCGGGGAGCTGTTTTTT	TRBV30	many	TRBJ2-2	NA
CASRPTGSVGANVLTF	TGTGCCAGCAGGCCGACAGGTAGTGTTGGGGCCAACGTCCTGACTTTC	TRBV6-2/TRBV6-3	few	TRBJ2-6	NA
CASSWGGDNLEQFF	TGTGCCAGCAGCTGGGGGGGGGATAATCTGGAGCAGTTCTTC	TRBV5-6	few	TRBJ2-1	TRBD2
CASSSRGLNTEAFF	TGTGCCAGCAGCTCCAGGGGGCTGAACACTGAAGCTTTCTTT	TRBV7-2	few	TRBJ1-1	TRBD1
CSARVDRAPYEQYF	TGCAGTGCTAGAGTTGACAGGGCCCCCTACGAGCAGTACTTC	TRBV20-1	NA	TRBJ2-7	TRBD1
CSANLLRTDTQYF	TGCAGTGCTAACCTCCTACGAACAGATACGCAGTATTTT	TRBV20-1	NA	TRBJ2-3	NA
CSADSGYGYTF	TGCAGTGCAGATTCGGGGTATGGCTACACCTTC	TRBV20-1	few	TRBJ1-2	NA
CASSLRGSTLQKFYEQYF	TGCGCCAGCAGCTTGCGGGGCTCGACGCTACAGAAATTCTACGAGCAGTACTTC	TRBV5-1	many	TRBJ2-7	NA
CASSTTGGVGELFF	TGTGCCAGCAGCACCACGGGAGGGGTCGGGGAGCTGTTTTTT	TRBV28	few	TRBJ2-2	TRBD2
CSARELTRNANTGELFF	TGCAGTGCTAGAGAGTTGACGAGAAACGCGAACACCGGGGAGCTGTTTTTT	TRBV20-1	few	TRBJ2-2	NA
CASSSVSNEQFF	TGTGCCAGCAGCTCAGTTTCGAATGAGCAGTTCTTC	TRBV7-9	many	TRBJ2-1	NA
CASSPSTSGLYEQYF	TGTGCCAGCAGCCCCTCCACTAGCGGACTGTACGAGCAGTACTTC	TRBV9	few	TRBJ2-7	TRBD2
CASSYSLAGGPDEQFF	TGTGCCAGCAGTTACAGTCTGGCGGGAGGGCCGGATGAGCAGTTCTTC	TRBV6-2/TRBV6-3	NA	TRBJ2-1	TRBD2
CASSVTGAETQYF	TGTGCCAGCAGCGTGACAGGGGCAGAGACCCAGTACTTC	TRBV7-2	NA	TRBJ2-5	TRBD1
CSATSGGNTGELFF	TGCAGTGCTACTAGCGGGGGTAACACCGGGGAGCTGTTTTTT	TRBV20-1	many	TRBJ2-2	TRBD2
CASSFMTSGDNEQFF	TGCGCCAGCAGCTTCATGACTAGCGGTGACAATGAGCAGTTCTTC	TRBV5-1	many	TRBJ2-1	TRBD2
CASSPGVEQFF	TGTGCCAGCAGCCCGGGAGTTGAGCAGTTCTTC	TRBV7-2	few	TRBJ2-1	NA
CSVEDLQRGTISF	TGCAGCGTTGAAGATCTTCAGAGGGGGACTATATCCTTC	TRBV29-1	few	TRBJ2-7	NA
CASSRGDSNQPQHF	TGCGCCAGCAGTCGAGGTGATAGCAATCAGCCCCAGCATTTT	TRBV5-1	many	TRBJ1-5	NA
CASCSGDATYEQYF	TGCGCCAGCTGCTCCGGAGACGCAACCTACGAGCAGTACTTC	TRBV5-1	many	TRBJ2-7	NA
CASSLPESNQPQHF	TGTGCCAGCAGTCTCCCGGAAAGCAATCAGCCCCAGCATTTT	TRBV6-1	NA	TRBJ1-5	NA
CASSLVMQAGNEKLFF	TGTGCCAGCAGCTTAGTTATGCAGGCCGGGAATGAAAAACTGTTTTTT	TRBV11-2	many	TRBJ1-4	NA
CASRLNDRGLSNSPLHF	TGTGCCAGCAGACTAAACGACAGGGGGCTTTCTAATTCACCCCTCCACTTT	TRBV5-6	few	TRBJ1-6	TRBD1
CASSLELVDTGELFF	TGCGCCAGCAGCTTGGAACTAGTAGACACCGGGGAGCTGTTTTTT	TRBV5-1	many	TRBJ2-2	NA
CASSQPGLEVYEQYF	TGTGCCAGCAGCCAGCCGGGACTAGAAGTCTACGAGCAGTACTTC	TRBV4-2	many	TRBJ2-7	TRBD2
CASSVLRNTEAFF	TGTGCCAGCAGTGTGCTTCGGAACACTGAAGCTTTCTTT	TRBV27	many	TRBJ1-1	NA
CTSRVEREYF	TGTACCAGCAGGGTCGAGCGTGAGTACTTC	TRBV2	NA	TRBJ2-7	NA
CASSLEDSTLGNETQYF	TGTGCCAGCAGCTTAGAGGACTCGACCTTGGGGAACGAGACCCAGTACTTC	TRBV11-2	few	TRBJ2-5	NA
CASSHSAGNNYGYTF	TGCGCCAGCAGCCACAGCGCGGGGAATAACTATGGCTACACCTTC	TRBV5-1	NA	TRBJ1-2	NA
CASSQEQGASDTQYF	TGCGCCAGCAGCCAAGAACAGGGGGCTTCAGATACGCAGTATTTT	TRBV4-3	many	TRBJ2-3	TRBD1
CASSPGSTSETQYF	NA	TRBV5-1	few	TRBJ2-5	NA
CSVWDRPLRTDTQYF	TGCAGTGTCTGGGACAGACCTTTGCGCACAGATACGCAGTATTTT	TRBV20-1	NA	TRBJ2-3	TRBD1
CSVEDLRRSYNEQFF	TGCAGCGTTGAAGATCTTCGTCGGAGCTACAATGAGCAGTTCTTC	TRBV29-1	NA	TRBJ2-1	NA
CSAPLLAGSTDTQYF	TGCAGTGCCCCCCTACTAGCGGGTAGCACAGATACGCAGTATTTT	TRBV20-1	NA	TRBJ2-3	TRBD2
CASRTLSGLAAYSSYEQYF	TGTGCCAGCAGGACACTCTCGGGACTAGCGGCATACTCCTCCTACGAGCAGTACTTC	TRBV6-2/TRBV6-3	NA	TRBJ2-7	TRBD2
CASSLSHPRTVYNEQFF	TGTGCCAGCAGTTTATCGCACCCAAGGACAGTATACAATGAGCAGTTCTTC	TRBV27	NA	TRBJ2-1	NA
CASSPSGTFYEQYF	TGTGCCAGCAGCCCATCCGGGACCTTCTACGAGCAGTACTTC	TRBV9	few	TRBJ2-7	NA
CASSEDNTDTQYF	TGTGCCAGCAGTGAGGACAACACAGATACGCAGTATTTT	TRBV2	few	TRBJ2-3	NA
CASTNLGAYEQYF	TGTGCCAGCACTAACCTCGGGGCGTACGAGCAGTACTTC	TRBV12-3/TRBV12-4	many	TRBJ2-7	NA
CASSPGLAEKETQYF	TGTGCCAGCTCACCGGGACTAGCGGAGAAAGAGACCCAGTACTTC	TRBV18	NA	TRBJ2-5	TRBD2
CASSEVTSAGELFF	TGTGCCAGCAGTGAAGTGACTAGCGCGGGGGAGCTGTTTTTT	TRBV25-1	NA	TRBJ2-2	TRBD2
CASSLELQETQYF	TGTGCCAGCAGCTTGGAGCTACAAGAGACCCAGTACTTC	TRBV5-4	many	TRBJ2-5	NA
CASSVGGSLSYEQYF	TGTGCCAGCAGCGTAGGAGGCTCACTCTCCTACGAGCAGTACTTC	TRBV9	many	TRBJ2-7	NA
CSASNSRVFGNTIYF	TGCAGTGCTTCAAACTCGAGGGTTTTTGGAAACACCATATATTTT	TRBV20-1	NA	TRBJ1-3	NA
CASSLEGPYGYTF	TGTGCCAGCAGCTTGGAGGGGCCCTATGGCTACACCTTC	TRBV5-4	few	TRBJ1-2	NA
CASSVGGTSGNIQYF	TGCGCCAGCAGCGTTGGGGGGACTAGCGGAAACATTCAGTACTTC	TRBV5-1	few	TRBJ2-4	TRBD2
CASRPRMSETQYF	TGTGCCAGCAGACCCAGGATGAGTGAGACCCAGTACTTC	TRBV5-8	NA	TRBJ2-5	NA
CASRGLAGNSYEQYF	TGTGCCAGCAGAGGACTAGCGGGAAACTCCTACGAGCAGTACTTC	TRBV6-1	NA	TRBJ2-7	TRBD2
CSGGGTDTQYF	TGTAGTGGGGGGGGCACAGATACGCAGTATTTT	TRBV7-2	many	TRBJ2-3	TRBD2
CAISGGVAGADTQYF	TGTGCCATCAGTGGTGGAGTAGCGGGAGCAGATACGCAGTATTTT	TRBV10-3	NA	TRBJ2-3	TRBD2